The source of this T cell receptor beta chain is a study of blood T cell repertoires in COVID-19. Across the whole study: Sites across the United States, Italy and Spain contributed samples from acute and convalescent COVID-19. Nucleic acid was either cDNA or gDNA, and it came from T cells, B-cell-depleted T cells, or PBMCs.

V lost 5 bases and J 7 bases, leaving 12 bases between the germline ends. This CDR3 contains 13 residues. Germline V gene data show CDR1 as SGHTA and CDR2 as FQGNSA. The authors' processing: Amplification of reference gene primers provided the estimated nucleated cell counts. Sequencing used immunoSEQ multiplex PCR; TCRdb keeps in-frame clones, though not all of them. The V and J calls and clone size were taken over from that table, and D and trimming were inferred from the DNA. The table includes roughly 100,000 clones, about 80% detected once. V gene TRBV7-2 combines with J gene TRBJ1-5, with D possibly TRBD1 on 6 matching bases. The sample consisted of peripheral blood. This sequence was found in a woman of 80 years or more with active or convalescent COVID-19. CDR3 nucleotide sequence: TGTGCCAGCAGCGATTCAGGGGTGCAGCCCCAGCATTTT. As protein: CASSDSGVQPQHF.